A single sample gave rise to the 7 T cell receptor beta chains below, sequenced in a study of T cells expressing NK-cell markers (dated by TCRdb to the early 2020s). The library was prepared using 5' RACE. The instrument given in TCRdb is Illumina HiSeq 2000. One entry per CDR3 protein sequence results from the TCRdb reprocessing of the reads, with DNA left out. The sample table on file contains about 260,000 distinct CDR3 sequences. Together, the top ten hold about 0.4% of the sample. What was sequenced was blood T cells: a sorted CD56 or NKG2C T cell subset, CD4+ or CD8+ T cells, or bulk PBMC T cells (not recorded which). These receptors were collected from a man aged 18 to 30 in good health. Donor details come from another sample of the same person, matched by shared clones.

J is TRBJ2-3 and V is TRBV3-1. The CDR3 has 12 residues. Germline CDR1 reads LGHDT; CDR2 reads YNNKEL (reference sequence). This chain's CDR3 is CASSQARNTQYF.

The chain carries TRBV7-3 and TRBJ2-1; TCRdb picks TRBD2, but there is no DNA to check that call. The CDR3 spans 13 residues. Looked up from germline, CDR1 is SGHTA and CDR2 is FQGTGA. CDR3 amino acids: CASSLTWEGEQFF.

This chain joins TRBV10-3 and TRBJ2-2; TCRdb returns TRBD1, unconfirmable since there is no DNA. Germline V gene lookup returns CDR1 ENHRY and CDR2 SYGVKD. The CDR3 totals 14 residues. The CDR3 sequence is CAISEGREVRELFF.

The V and J genes are TRBV30 and TRBJ1-2. Germline lookup yields CDR1 GTSNPN and CDR2 SVGIG (reference sequence). The CDR3 loop spans 12 amino acids. The CDR3 reads CAWRILNYGYTF.

This chain uses TRBV10-3 with TRBJ1-6; as DNA is missing, the TRBD1 call by TCRdb cannot be tested. The CDR3 is made up of 13 amino acids. CDR1 is ENHRY and CDR2 is SYGVKD in the germline V gene. CDR3 sequence: CATRTDSNSPLHF.

The chain joins TRBV20-1 to TRBJ1-4. The CDR3 spans 14 residues. Germline V CDR1 and CDR2: DFQATT, SNEGSKA (reference sequence). CDR3: CSASSRIRNEKLFF.

The chain employs TRBV5-6 and TRBJ1-1. Looked up from germline, CDR1 is SGHDT and CDR2 is YYEEEE. This CDR3 spans 13 amino acids. The CDR3 protein is CASSFSRNTEAFF.